This entry lists 30 T cell receptor beta chains sequenced from one sample in a study of T cell repertoires and Cas9 in healthy adults. Assay: immunoSEQ multiplex PCR; the TCRdb copy retains only in-frame clones and omits some. Of about 22,000 clones listed, less than 95% are singletons. Source material: CD4+ effector T cells (CD127+, CD25-, CD137-, CD154-) from PBMCs; culture status not recorded. The receptors shown here come from a human donor in good health.

The chain couples TRBV29-1 to TRBJ2-2, with D maybe TRBD1 (5 bases). Trimming left V 4 bases short and J 4 bases short, with 13 bases between. The CDR3 has 14 residues. CDR1 and CDR2 from the germline V gene are SQVTM and ANQGSEA. CDR3 sequence reads: CSVVNRLGTGELFF. The CDR3 region has the DNA TGCAGCGTTGTCAACAGGCTTGGCACCGGGGAGCTGTTTTTT.

This sequence joins TRBV5-5 and TRBJ2-5; TRBD2 matches 8 bases. V gave up 2 bases and J gave up 0 bases; unmatched junction bases: 6. This CDR3 contains 16 residues. In germline, CDR1 is SGHKS, CDR2 YYEKEE (reference sequence). As DNA, the CDR3 is TGTGCCAGCAGCTTTCTCGGGGGGGCGTACCAAGAGACCCAGTACTTC. This translates into CASSFLGGAYQETQYF.

The chain combines TRBV5-4 with TRBJ1-2; D gene unclear. V was shortened by 2 bases and J by 9 bases, with 8 bases between the two germline ends. The CDR3 sequence is 11 residues long. Germline loops: CDR1 SGHNT, CDR2 YYREEE (reference sequence). In DNA, the CDR3 is TGTGCCAGCAGCTTCGATACACGCTACACCTTC. It is translated as CASSFDTRYTF.

The CDR3 DNA is TGTGCCAGCAGTCCCTCCCAATACAATGAGCAGTTCTTC. Its protein product is CASSPSQYNEQFF. The chain employs TRBV6-6 and TRBJ2-1; D remains unclear. V lost 5 bases and J 4 bases, leaving 9 bases between the germline ends. There are 13 residues in the CDR3. Germline V gene data show CDR1 as MNHNY and CDR2 as SVGAGI (reference sequence).

This chain connects TRBV7-6 to TRBJ1-2; D gene ambiguous. The germline gives CDR1 SGHVS, CDR2 FNYEAQ. This CDR3 has 12 amino acids. V shed 3 bases and J shed 6 bases, with 8 bases lying between them. CDR3: CASSFDGDGYTF. CDR3 DNA: TGTGCCAGCAGCTTCGACGGGGATGGCTACACCTTC.

The rearrangement joins TRBV30 to TRBJ1-3, with TRBD1 identical over 8 bases. The CDR3 runs to 14 residues. Per germline, CDR1 GTSNPN and CDR2 SVGIG (reference sequence). The CDR3: CAYDRGLAGNTIYF. The CDR3 DNA sequence: TGTGCGTACGACAGGGGCTTAGCTGGAAACACCATATATTTT.

This chain uses TRBV6-5 with TRBJ1-1; D is ambiguous. CDR1 and CDR2 (germline): MNHEY, SVGAGI. V lost 7 bases and J 1 base, leaving 10 bases between the germline ends. CDR3 size: 13 residues. In DNA, the CDR3 is TGTGCCAGCAATGCTTGGCGGAACACTGAAGCTTTCTTT. It is translated as CASNAWRNTEAFF.

The chain joins TRBV6-5 to TRBJ1-1; the D gene is possibly TRBD1 (5 bases). The V end lost 5 bases, the J end lost 7 bases, and 14 bases lay between the germline ends. The CDR3 extends over 13 amino acids. CDR1 and CDR2 (germline): MNHEY, SVGAGI. The CDR3 nucleotides are TGTGCCAGCAGTAGAGACAGAAGAGATGAAGCTTTCTTT. This sequence encodes CASSRDRRDEAFF.

CDR3 residues: CASSKLRQGVETQYF. Here the CDR3 DNA reads TGTGCCAGTAGTAAGTTGAGACAGGGCGTCGAGACCCAGTACTTC. J is TRBJ2-5 and V is TRBV19; TRBD1 matches at 7 bases. This CDR3 has 15 residues. Germline V gives CDR1 LNHDA, CDR2 SQIVND (reference sequence). Losses at the gene ends were 4 bases for V and 5 bases for J; bases not matched to a gene: 10. Drawing the rest from reference TRBV19 and TRBJ2-5, the complete variable domain is DGGITQSPKYLFRKEGQNVTLSCEQNLNHDAMYWYRQDPGQGLRLIYYSQIVNDFQKGDIAEGYSVSREKKESFPLTVTSAQKNPTAFYLCASSKLRQGVETQYFGPGTRLLVL.

The V and J genes are TRBV9 and TRBJ2-6, with D hard to call. CDR1 SGDLS and CDR2 YYNGEE come from the germline V gene. The V end was cut by 4 bases, the J end by 0 bases, with 8 bases between. This CDR3 is built from 15 residues. The CDR3 reads CASSTRDSGANVLTF. CDR3 sequence (DNA): TGTGCCAGCAGCACCAGAGACTCTGGGGCCAACGTCCTGACTTTC.

The V gene is TRBV5-4, the J gene TRBJ2-4; 7 nucleotides agree with TRBD2. CDR3 length: 15 amino acids. CDR1 and CDR2 (germline): SGHNT, YYREEE (reference sequence). Trimming cost V 4 bases and J 0 bases; bases outside gene matches: 4. In DNA form, the CDR3 reads TGTGCCAGCAGCGGGGGGGGACTAGCCAAAAACATTCAGTACTTC. This encodes CASSGGGLAKNIQYF.

The CDR3 DNA follows: TGTGCCAGCAGTTATCGTGAGACAGGGGGCTACGAGCAGTACTTC. This gives the protein CASSYRETGGYEQYF. The gene calls are TRBV6-5 and TRBJ2-7; 9 nucleotides align to TRBD1. V was clipped by 3 bases and J by 3 bases; unmatched bases: 6. CDR1 is MNHEY and CDR2 is SVGAGI in the germline V gene. The CDR3 is 15 residues long.

Details on this clone: One end of the junction fails to match germline, which may point to a read error. The rearrangement uses TRBV6-6 and TRBJ2-3; TRBD2 might be the D (5 bases). The germline V gene has CDR1 MNHNY and CDR2 SVGAGI (reference sequence). The CDR3 is made up of 11 amino acids. CDR3 sequence: CASSYEGKGDF. The CDR3 bases are TGTGCCAGCAGTTACGAGGGTAAGGGAGATTTT.

This chain connects TRBV5-1 to TRBJ2-6; D ambiguous. The CDR3 consists of 16 residues. Germline CDR1 SGHRS, CDR2 YFSETQ. Between the trimmed V and J ends, which lost 0 bases and 0 bases, there was a span of 7 bases. CDR3 protein: CASSLEGLSGANVLTF. DNA for the CDR3: TGCGCCAGCAGCTTGGAAGGGCTCTCTGGGGCCAACGTCCTGACTTTC.

As concerns this clone: Other DNA sequences of this sample code for an identical CDR3. J is TRBJ2-1 and V is TRBV5-1, with D perhaps TRBD2 (7 bases). The CDR3 has 14 residues. Trimming took 1 base from V and 9 from J, leaving 14 bases between them. CDR1 and CDR2 from the germline V gene are SGHRS and YFSETQ. This CDR3 reads CASSLKLGGGEQFF. The DNA for the CDR3 is TGCGCCAGCAGCTTGAAGCTAGGGGGGGGTGAGCAGTTCTTC.

This clone was detected a few times. V usage is TRBV7-9 and J usage is TRBJ2-3; 10 nucleotides agree with TRBD2. Germline values: CDR1 SEHNR, CDR2 FQNEAQ (reference sequence). This CDR3 is 16 amino acids long. V lost 6 bases, J lost 4 bases, and 10 bases stayed unmatched. CDR3 protein: CASRPRVLAGADTQYF. As DNA, the CDR3 is TGTGCCAGCAGGCCGCGAGTCCTAGCGGGAGCAGATACGCAGTATTTT.

CDR3 loop: CAEPGQYLAESPLHF. The DNA of the CDR3 is TGTGCCGAACCGGGACAGTACCTCGCTGAATCACCCCTCCACTTT. This chain connects TRBV6-1 to TRBJ1-6; 7 nucleotides agree with TRBD1. Unmatched junction bases numbered 17, after V lost 11 bases and J lost 10 bases. Germline lookup yields CDR1 MNHNS and CDR2 SASEGT. The CDR3 is made up of 15 amino acids.

DNA for the CDR3: TGTGCCAGCATTAGGGCACTTAACGAAAACATTCAGTACTTC. Translation gives CASIRALNENIQYF. The V call is TRBV6-6, the J call TRBJ2-4; no clear D. CDR3 length equals 14 residues. V lost 7 bases to trimming and J lost 5 bases, with 15 bases between them. The germline V gene encodes CDR1 MNHNY and CDR2 SVGAGI (reference sequence).

The V call is TRBV7-2, the J call TRBJ2-1; no reliable D call. The CDR3 covers 13 residues. Per germline, CDR1 SGHTA and CDR2 FQGNSA. V lost 1 base, J lost 11 bases, and 12 bases lay in between. CDR3 coding DNA: TGTGCCAGCAGCTTAGGTCTATGGCGGCAGCAGTTCTTC. Residues: CASSLGLWRQQFF.

This clone was seen once. This sequence joins TRBV28 and TRBJ2-5; D not resolved. Judging by the DNA end, TRBJ2-7 fits better; the J call may be wrong. CDR3 length: 14 residues. Germline V gene sequence: CDR1 MDHEN, CDR2 SYDVKM. The CDR3 region is CASYTRAADYEQYF. CDR3 in DNA: TGTGCCAGCTATACACGGGCGGCTGACTACGAGCAGTACTTC.

This chain joins TRBV19 and TRBJ2-1, with a weak D call TRBD1 (5 bases). This CDR3 spans 15 amino acids. Germline CDR1 reads LNHDA; CDR2 reads SQIVND (reference sequence). The V and J ends lost 6 bases and 5 bases respectively, with 17 bases between them. The CDR3 region has the DNA TGTGCCAGTAGCACGCTAGGGGCAGGGAACAATGAGCAGTTCTTC. It codes for CASSTLGAGNNEQFF.

The V and J genes are TRBV9 and TRBJ1-1; no definite D call. The CDR3 covers 14 residues. CDR1 is SGDLS and CDR2 is YYNGEE in the germline V gene. The V end was cut by 4 bases, the J end by 3 bases, with 13 bases between. The CDR3: CASSTAWWDTEAFF. The DNA for the CDR3 is TGTGCCAGCAGCACCGCGTGGTGGGACACTGAAGCTTTCTTT.

The chain couples TRBV28 to TRBJ2-3; D not certain. The CDR3 loop spans 12 amino acids. V lost 5 bases to trimming and J lost 2 bases, with 5 bases between them. The germline gives CDR1 MDHEN, CDR2 SYDVKM. The CDR3 reads CASSVSTDTQYF. In DNA form, the CDR3 reads TGTGCCAGCAGTGTCTCCACAGATACGCAGTATTTT. The whole variable domain, remainder taken from reference TRBV28 and TRBJ2-3, is DVKVTQSSRYLVKRTGEKVFLECVQDMDHENMFWYRQDPGLGLRLIYFSYDVKMKEKGDIPEGYSVSREKKERFSLILESASTNQTSMYLCASSVSTDTQYFGPGTRLTVL.

The chain has TRBV19 and TRBJ1-1; TRBD1 matches 7 bases. Trimming took 7 bases from V and 0 from J; bases not matched to a gene: 17. This CDR3 spans 18 amino acids. Germline assignment: CDR1 LNHDA and CDR2 SQIVND (reference sequence). This CDR3 is CASTPYQGGRNMNTEAFF. CDR3 in DNA: TGTGCCAGTACCCCATACCAGGGGGGCCGAAATATGAACACTGAAGCTTTCTTT.

This clone was recorded only once. The chain uses TRBV2 and TRBJ2-1, with D perhaps matching TRBD1 (6 bases). Germline CDR1 SNHLY, CDR2 FYNNEI. Trimming cost V 4 bases and J 4 bases, with 11 bases left between them. The CDR3 is 14 residues long. DNA for the CDR3: TGTGCCAGCAGTGTTCAGGGGAAATACAATGAGCAGTTCTTC. It translates to CASSVQGKYNEQFF.

The rearrangement joins TRBV27 to TRBJ1-5; 7 bases are shared with TRBD1. V lost 0 bases, J lost 5 bases, and 4 bases stayed unmatched. Germline V gives CDR1 MNHEY, CDR2 SMNVEV (reference sequence). The CDR3 is 15 residues long. CDR3 in amino acids: CASSLSGQRYQPQHF. The CDR3 bases are TGTGCCAGCAGTTTATCGGGACAGAGATATCAGCCCCAGCATTTT.

The chain combines TRBV5-1 with TRBJ2-1, with TRBD2 matching over 12 bases. The CDR3 extends over 16 amino acids. Germline assignment: CDR1 SGHRS and CDR2 YFSETQ. With 5 bases clipped from V and 5 bases from J, the junction kept 8 bases outside the gene matches. Here the CDR3 reads CASRATSGRTHNEQFF. The CDR3 DNA is TGCGCCAGCAGGGCTACTAGCGGGAGGACCCACAATGAGCAGTTCTTC.

The chain couples TRBV7-8 to TRBJ2-1; 7 positions agree with TRBD1. CDR3 length equals 13 residues. Trimming cost V 6 bases and J 4 bases; bases outside gene matches: 3. The V gene's germline CDR1 is SGHVS and CDR2 FQNEAQ. For the CDR3, the DNA is TGTGCCAGCAGAAGGGACAGTTACAATGAGCAGTTCTTC. Residues: CASRRDSYNEQFF.

The gene calls are TRBV5-4 and TRBJ2-7; D unresolved. The CDR3 runs 14 residues. Germline CDR1 and CDR2: SGHNT and YYREEE (reference sequence). Trimming pared 0 bases from V and 1 base from J, leaving 8 bases between. CDR3 coding DNA: TGTGCCAGCAGCTTGGAGGGTAGGTCCTACGAGCAGTACTTC. As protein: CASSLEGRSYEQYF.

This chain links TRBV28 with TRBJ1-2; 8 bases fit TRBD1. Losses at the gene ends were 8 bases for V and 8 bases for J; bases not matched to a gene: 10. Germline V gene sequence: CDR1 MDHEN, CDR2 SYDVKM. CDR3 length: 13 amino acids. The CDR3 DNA reads as TGTGCCAGCTCTTTTGGGCAGGGGGCCGGCTACACCTTC. Translated: CASSFGQGAGYTF.